Below, 10 T cell receptor beta chains from the same sample are listed, as sequenced in a study of T cell responses to AZD1222 COVID-19 vaccine. Only in-frame clones appear in the TCRdb table, and some are missing; sequencing was by immunoSEQ multiplex PCR. The table has about 130,000 clones, 90% seen once. This specimen was peripheral blood, taken on day 0 of MenACWY control vaccination. Every receptor here comes from an adult in good health.

This rearrangement joins TRBV2 to TRBJ1-5; unclear D gene. CDR1 SNHLY and CDR2 FYNNEI come from the germline V gene. The CDR3 extends over 14 amino acids. Trimming took off 1 base at V and 5 bases at J, with 9 bases between the two ends. CDR3 nucleotide sequence: TGTGCCAGCAGTGAAGTCAGCTCTTATCAGCCCCAGCATTTT. It encodes CASSEVSSYQPQHF.

The chain employs TRBV13 and TRBJ1-5, with 8 positions matching TRBD1. Germline values: CDR1 PRHDT, CDR2 FYEKMQ (reference sequence). V shed 5 bases and J 6 bases; nucleotides not matched to a gene: 6. CDR3 length: 14 residues. The CDR3 reads CASSLRTGTQPQHF. The DNA of the CDR3 is TGTGCCAGCAGCCTAAGGACAGGGACTCAGCCCCAGCATTTT.

This clone was found once. This sequence joins TRBV2 and TRBJ1-4; TRBD1 agrees at 8 bases. The CDR3 is made up of 15 amino acids. J lost 7 bases, V lost 3 bases, and 7 bases had no gene match. Germline lookup yields CDR1 SNHLY and CDR2 FYNNEI. DNA for the CDR3: TGTGCCAGCAGTGATCCGGGACAGGCGTCTGAAAAACTGTTTTTT. Residues: CASSDPGQASEKLFF.

The V and J genes are TRBV20-1 and TRBJ2-7; 10 nucleotides match TRBD2. Germline lookup yields CDR1 DFQATT and CDR2 SNEGSKA (reference sequence). V lost 3 bases, J lost 9 bases, and 11 bases stayed unmatched. The CDR3 sequence is 14 residues long. Here the CDR3 DNA reads TGCAGTGCTAGTGTGTCTAGCGGGAGTGGCGTGCAGTACTTC. This sequence encodes CSASVSSGSGVQYF.

The rearrangement joins TRBV10-3 to TRBJ1-3, with D possibly matching TRBD1 (6 bases). The V gene's germline CDR1 is ENHRY and CDR2 SYGVKD. V was trimmed by 0 bases and J by 0 bases, leaving 15 bases between them. The CDR3 consists of 18 residues. The CDR3 DNA sequence: TGTGCCATCAGTGAGTCGTGGGACACCCGAACCTCTGGAAACACCATATATTTT. It codes for CAISESWDTRTSGNTIYF.

In DNA, the CDR3 is TGTGCCAGCAGTACGGACAGGGGGTCTGGAAACACCATATATTTT. Translated: CASSTDRGSGNTIYF. V is TRBV7-6 and J is TRBJ1-3; 10 bases are a match to TRBD1. The CDR3 has 15 amino acids. Germline V gene sequence: CDR1 SGHVS, CDR2 FNYEAQ. J gave up 1 base and V 6 bases, and 3 bases lay outside the gene matches.

This clone was recorded at least ten times. This chain links TRBV4-1 with TRBJ2-7; TRBD2 aligns across 8 bases. The V gene end was trimmed by 3 bases and the J gene end by 0 bases; junction bases not matched to a gene: 13. CDR1 and CDR2 from the germline V gene are MGHRA and YSYEKL. This CDR3 has 18 residues. The CDR3 spells CASSQFSGAARSSYEQYF. The DNA for the CDR3 is TGCGCCAGCAGCCAGTTTAGCGGGGCCGCTAGAAGCTCCTACGAGCAGTACTTC.

CDR3 loop: CASSEYRSGSRLNEKLFF. The CDR3 DNA reads as TGTGCCAGCAGTGAATATCGGAGTGGAAGTCGGTTGAATGAAAAACTGTTTTTT. V is TRBV25-1 and J is TRBJ1-4; D gene uncertain. This CDR3 contains 18 residues. Germline V CDR1 and CDR2: MGHDK, SYGVNS. The ends were cut back, 0 bases at V and 5 bases at J, with 19 bases in the middle.

V gene TRBV18 combines with J gene TRBJ1-6; maybe TRBD1 (5 bases). Germline V gives CDR1 KGHSH, CDR2 LQKENI. The CDR3 contains 17 residues. Trimming took off 6 bases at V and 7 bases at J, with 22 bases between the two ends. CDR3 region: CASSQQPPGVWNSPLHF. CDR3 in DNA: TGTGCCAGCTCCCAACAACCACCGGGGGTATGGAATTCACCCCTCCACTTT.

The chain uses TRBV11-3 and TRBJ2-3; 7 bases line up with TRBD2. Germline lookup yields CDR1 SGHNT and CDR2 YENEEA. The V and J ends lost 4 bases and 4 bases, in that order; junction bases with no gene match: 8. The CDR3 has 15 amino acids. The CDR3 DNA sequence: TGTGCCAGCAGCTCGTTCGGGGGGACCTCAGATACGCAGTATTTT. Translation gives CASSSFGGTSDTQYF.